This T cell receptor (beta chain) was sequenced for a study of Graves' ophthalmopathy and Graves' hyperthyroidism. Study outcomes and limitations: Ophthalmopathy progression was predicted with 65% to 71% sensitivity and roughly 74% specificity. The authors also found most expanded thyroid clonotypes above 0.001 frequency in blood.

The hyperthyroidism patients had a new diagnosis of under 2 months' duration and were aged 18 to 65. Researchers took RNA transcripts and amplified TCR beta CDR3 regions from them. First-round RT-PCR with HTBI primers preceded a second-round multiplex PCR. TCRdb called the multiplex PCR reads again in MiXCR, with one record for every CDR3 protein. The sample consists of some 350,000 distinct CDR3 sequences, approximately 18% of them appearing once. Germline CDR1 and CDR2: MNHNS and SASEGT. V was pared by 5 bases and J by 6 bases, with 5 bases of the junction left unmatched. The CDR3 has 13 residues. Comment on this clonotype: What it binds is unknown.

Material: peripheral blood. The chain links TRBV6-1 to TRBJ2-7; 9 nucleotides agree with TRBD1. The TCR was taken from an adult woman with stable Graves' hyperthyroidism. The CDR3 coding sequence is TGTGCCAGCAGTAAGCCGGACAGGGGCGAGCAGTACTTC. Translating it yields CASSKPDRGEQYF.